This TCR beta chain emerged from a study of Ad26.COV2.S vaccination and SARS-CoV-2 variants. Study-level findings and limits: Greater spike-specific TCR breadth was seen in vaccine recipients than in placebo recipients. The TCR breadth and depth analyses may have produced an underestimate of total T cell responses.

The treatment denotes: some 20 received Ad26.COV2.S at low or high dose, single or two shots; about five received placebo; per-sample allocation not given. Samples analyzed were those drawn on day 63 after the first vaccine or placebo injection. Comment on this clone: Antigen unknown.

The CDR3 consists of 14 residues. Germline CDR1 and CDR2: SGDLS and YYNGEE. V gave up 5 bases and J gave up 14 bases, with 20 bases separating them. The data were produced by immunoSEQ multiplex PCR, yet TCRdb's version contains in-frame clones alone and is incomplete. The sample has some 480,000 clones, roughly 89% seen once. This sequence was found in a person aged 18-65 years who received the Ad26.COV2.S COVID-19 vaccine or a placebo. The chain is built from TRBV9 and TRBJ1-6; D remains unclear. This material consisted of peripheral blood, taken in a trial of Ad26.COV2.S vaccine versus placebo. CDR3 in DNA: TGTGCCAGCAGTATCGGAACTACGTCGGGATCCCTCCACTTT. Translating it yields CASSIGTTSGSLHF.